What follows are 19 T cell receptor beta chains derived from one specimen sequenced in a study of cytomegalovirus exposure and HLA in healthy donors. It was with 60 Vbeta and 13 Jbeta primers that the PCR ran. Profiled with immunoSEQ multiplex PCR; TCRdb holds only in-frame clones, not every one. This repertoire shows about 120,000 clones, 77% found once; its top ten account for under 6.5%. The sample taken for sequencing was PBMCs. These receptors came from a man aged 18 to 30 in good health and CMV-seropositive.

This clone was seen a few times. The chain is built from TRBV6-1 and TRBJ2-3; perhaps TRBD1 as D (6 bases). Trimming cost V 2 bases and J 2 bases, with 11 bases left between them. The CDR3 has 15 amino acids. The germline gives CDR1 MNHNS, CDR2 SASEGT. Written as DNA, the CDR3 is TGTGCCAGCAGTGAATTCGACAGGCCCACAGATACGCAGTATTTT. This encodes CASSEFDRPTDTQYF.

The CDR3 sequence is CASSRSTGANEQFF. CDR3 sequence (DNA): TGCGCCAGCAGTCGATCTACAGGGGCCAATGAGCAGTTCTTC. The chain combines TRBV10-1 with TRBJ2-1, with 7 bases matching TRBD1. The CDR3 totals 14 residues. Germline V gene data show CDR1 as WNHNN and CDR2 as SYGVQD (reference sequence). With V trimmed by 5 bases and J by 6 bases, 7 bases remained unmatched.

In nucleotides, the CDR3 is TGTGCCTGGTCTCTGACAGGGGGCTGGCAAGAGACCCAGTACTTC. This sequence encodes CAWSLTGGWQETQYF. The J gene is TRBJ2-5, the V gene TRBV30, with TRBD1 matching over 10 bases. V was pared by 5 bases and J by 2 bases, with 8 bases of the junction left unmatched. CDR3 size: 15 residues. Per germline, CDR1 GTSNPN and CDR2 SVGIG (reference sequence).

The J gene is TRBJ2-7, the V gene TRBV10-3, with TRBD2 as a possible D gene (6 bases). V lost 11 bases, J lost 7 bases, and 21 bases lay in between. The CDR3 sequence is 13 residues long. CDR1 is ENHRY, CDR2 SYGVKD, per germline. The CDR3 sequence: CAPGAGRAQEQYF. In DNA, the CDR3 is TGTGCCCCCGGCGCGGGGAGAGCGCAAGAGCAGTACTTC.

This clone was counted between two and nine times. CDR3 sequence: CASSATGDTQYF. The CDR3 coding sequence is TGTGCCAGCAGCGCGACAGGGGATACGCAGTATTTT. The rearrangement links TRBV9 to TRBJ2-3, with TRBD1 matching over 7 bases. CDR1 and CDR2 (germline): SGDLS, YYNGEE. The CDR3 is made up of 12 amino acids. With V trimmed by 3 bases and J by 6 bases, 1 base remained unmatched.

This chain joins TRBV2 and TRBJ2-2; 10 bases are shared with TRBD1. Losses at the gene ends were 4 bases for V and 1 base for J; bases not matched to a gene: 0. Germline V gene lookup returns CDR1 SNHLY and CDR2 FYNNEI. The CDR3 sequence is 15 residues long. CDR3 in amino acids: CASSGDRGNTGELFF. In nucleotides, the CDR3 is TGTGCCAGCAGTGGGGACAGGGGGAACACCGGGGAGCTGTTTTTT. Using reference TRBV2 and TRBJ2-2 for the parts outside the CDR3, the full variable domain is EPEVTQTPSHQVTQMGQEVILRCVPISNHLYFYWYRQILGQKVEFLVSFYNNEISEKSEIFDDQFSVERPDGSNFTLKIRSTKLEDSAMYFCASSGDRGNTGELFFGEGSRLTVL.

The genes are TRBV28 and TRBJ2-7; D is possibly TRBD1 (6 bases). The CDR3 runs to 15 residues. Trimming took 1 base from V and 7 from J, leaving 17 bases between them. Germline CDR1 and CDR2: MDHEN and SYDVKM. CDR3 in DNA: TGTGCCAGCAGTTTATTGGGACAACCTACGCGGGAGCAGTACTTC. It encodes CASSLLGQPTREQYF. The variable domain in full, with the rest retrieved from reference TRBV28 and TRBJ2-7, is DVKVTQSSRYLVKRTGEKVFLECVQDMDHENMFWYRQDPGLGLRLIYFSYDVKMKEKGDIPEGYSVSREKKERFSLILESASTNQTSMYLCASSLLGQPTREQYFGPGTRLTVT.

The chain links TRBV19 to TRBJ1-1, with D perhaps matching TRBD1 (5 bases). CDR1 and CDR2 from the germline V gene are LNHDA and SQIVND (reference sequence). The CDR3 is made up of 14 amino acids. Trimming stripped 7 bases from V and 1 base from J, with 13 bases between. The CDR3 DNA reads TGTGCCAGTATCCTAAGGGGCACGAACACTGAAGCTTTCTTT. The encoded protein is CASILRGTNTEAFF.

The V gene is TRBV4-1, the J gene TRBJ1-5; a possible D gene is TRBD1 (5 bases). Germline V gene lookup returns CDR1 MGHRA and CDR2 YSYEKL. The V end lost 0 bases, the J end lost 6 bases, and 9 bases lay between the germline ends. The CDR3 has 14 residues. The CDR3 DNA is TGCGCCAGCAGCCAAGAAGGGGTAGGTCAGCCCCAGCATTTT. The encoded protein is CASSQEGVGQPQHF.

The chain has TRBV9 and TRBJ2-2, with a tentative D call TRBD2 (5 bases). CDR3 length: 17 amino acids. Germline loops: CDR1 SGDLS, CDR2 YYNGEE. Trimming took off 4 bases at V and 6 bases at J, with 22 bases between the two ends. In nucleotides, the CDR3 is TGTGCCAGCAGCCACCATTCAAAGTCTAGCAATCCCGGGGAGCTGTTTTTT. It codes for CASSHHSKSSNPGELFF.

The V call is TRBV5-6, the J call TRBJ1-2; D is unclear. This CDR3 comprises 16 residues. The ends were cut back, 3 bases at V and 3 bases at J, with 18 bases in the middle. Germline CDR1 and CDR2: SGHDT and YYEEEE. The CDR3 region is CASSSSTEGEYYGYTF. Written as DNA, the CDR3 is TGTGCCAGCAGCTCCAGTACCGAGGGAGAGTACTATGGCTACACCTTC.

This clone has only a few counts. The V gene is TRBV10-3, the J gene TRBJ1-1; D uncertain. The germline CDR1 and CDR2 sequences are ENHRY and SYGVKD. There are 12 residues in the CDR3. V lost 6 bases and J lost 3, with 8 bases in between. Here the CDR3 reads CAIRREDTEAFF. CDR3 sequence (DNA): TGTGCCATCAGGAGGGAGGACACTGAAGCTTTCTTT.

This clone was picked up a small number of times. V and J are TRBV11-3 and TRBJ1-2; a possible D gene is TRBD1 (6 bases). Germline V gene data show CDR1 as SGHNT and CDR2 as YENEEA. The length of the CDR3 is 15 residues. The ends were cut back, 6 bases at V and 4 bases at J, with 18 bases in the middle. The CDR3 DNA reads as TGTGCCAGCAGAGCTCCGTTGAGGGGGACCTATGGCTACACCTTC. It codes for CASRAPLRGTYGYTF.

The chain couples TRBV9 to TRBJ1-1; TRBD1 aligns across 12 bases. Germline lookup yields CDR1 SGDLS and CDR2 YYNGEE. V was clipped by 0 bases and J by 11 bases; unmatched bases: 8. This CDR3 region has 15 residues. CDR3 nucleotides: TGTGCCAGCAGCGTAGGTGGGACAGGGGGCATTACGGCTTTCTTT. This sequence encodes CASSVGGTGGITAFF. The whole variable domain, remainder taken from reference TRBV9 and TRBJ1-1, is DSGVTQTPKHLITATGQRVTLRCSPRSGDLSVYWYQQSLDQGLQFLIQYYNGEERAKGNILERFSAQQFPDLHSELNLSSLELGDSALYFCASSVGGTGGITAFFGQGTRLTVV.

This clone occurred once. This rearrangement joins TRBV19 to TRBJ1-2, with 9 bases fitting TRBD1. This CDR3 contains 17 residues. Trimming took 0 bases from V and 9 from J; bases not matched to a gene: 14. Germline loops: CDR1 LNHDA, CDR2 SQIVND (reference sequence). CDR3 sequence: CASSIDPPGTGSGRYTF. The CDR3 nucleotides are TGTGCCAGTAGTATAGATCCACCCGGGACAGGGTCTGGGCGCTACACCTTC.

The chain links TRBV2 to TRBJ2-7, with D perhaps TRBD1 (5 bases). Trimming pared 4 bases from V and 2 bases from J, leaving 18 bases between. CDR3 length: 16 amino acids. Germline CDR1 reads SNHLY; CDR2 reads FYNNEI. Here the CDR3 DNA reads TGTGCCAGCAGTGTACCGACACAGGTTACCGCCTACGAGCAGTACTTC. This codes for CASSVPTQVTAYEQYF. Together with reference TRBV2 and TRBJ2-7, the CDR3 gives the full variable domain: EPEVTQTPSHQVTQMGQEVILRCVPISNHLYFYWYRQILGQKVEFLVSFYNNEISEKSEIFDDQFSVERPDGSNFTLKIRSTKLEDSAMYFCASSVPTQVTAYEQYFGPGTRLTVT.

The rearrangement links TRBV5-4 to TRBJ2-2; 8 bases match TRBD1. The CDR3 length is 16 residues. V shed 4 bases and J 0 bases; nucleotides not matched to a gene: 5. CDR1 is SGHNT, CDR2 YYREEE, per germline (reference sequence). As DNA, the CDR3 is TGTGCCAGCAGCCCCAGGACAGGGACGAACACCGGGGAGCTGTTTTTT. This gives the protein CASSPRTGTNTGELFF.

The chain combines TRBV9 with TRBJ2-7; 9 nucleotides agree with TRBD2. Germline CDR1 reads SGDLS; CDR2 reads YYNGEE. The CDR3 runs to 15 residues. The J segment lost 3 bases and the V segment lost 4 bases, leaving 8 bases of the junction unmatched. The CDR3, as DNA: TGTGCCAGCAGCCCCCAGAGCGGGGGGTTCTACGAGCAGTACTTC. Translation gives CASSPQSGGFYEQYF.

CDR3 protein: CASSLGASGANVLTF. The CDR3 region has the DNA TGTGCCAGCAGCTTAGGGGCCTCTGGGGCCAACGTCCTGACTTTC. The rearrangement links TRBV13 to TRBJ2-6; D gene ambiguous. This CDR3 has 15 residues. V lost 0 bases and J lost 0, with 3 bases in between. Germline V gene sequence: CDR1 PRHDT, CDR2 FYEKMQ (reference sequence). The variable domain in full, with the rest retrieved from reference TRBV13 and TRBJ2-6, is AAGVIQSPRHLIKEKRETATLKCYPIPRHDTVYWYQQGPGQDPQFLISFYEKMQSDKGSIPDRFSAQQFSDYHSELNMSSLELGDSALYFCASSLGASGANVLTFGAGSRLTVL.